This T cell receptor beta chain was captured in a study of Graves' ophthalmopathy and Graves' hyperthyroidism. In its sample, this clonotype was seen many times. Antigen unknown. Amplified TCR beta CDR3 regions were obtained using RNA transcripts as template. Scientists carried out first-round RT-PCR using HTBI primers and then a second-round multiplex PCR. TCRdb passed the multiplex PCR reads through MiXCR, listing each CDR3 protein once. The table shows roughly 1.1 million distinct CDR3 sequences, with roughly two fifths occurring only once. The study's findings and limits: It was with 65% to 71% sensitivity and roughly 75% specificity that the model predicted ophthalmopathy progression. Blood also harbored most expanded thyroid clonotypes above 0.001 frequency.

This CDR3 has 17 amino acids. CDR1 is LNHDA and CDR2 is SQIVND in the germline V gene (reference sequence). Trimming took 4 bases from V and 4 from J; bases not matched to a gene: 8. Hyperthyroidism cases were recent diagnoses of under 2 months' duration in people aged 18 to 65. Diagnosis relied on clinical symptoms, serum thyroxine, TRAb, thyroid ultrasound and orbital computed tomography. Sequencing used peripheral blood or thyroid tissue (not recorded which). The genes are TRBV19 and TRBJ2-7, with 15 bases aligning to TRBD2. This TCR was recovered from an adult man with Graves' hyperthyroidism. CDR3 region: CASSTGTSGRTRYEQYF. The CDR3 DNA reads TGTGCCAGTAGTACCGGGACTAGCGGGAGGACACGATACGAGCAGTACTTC.